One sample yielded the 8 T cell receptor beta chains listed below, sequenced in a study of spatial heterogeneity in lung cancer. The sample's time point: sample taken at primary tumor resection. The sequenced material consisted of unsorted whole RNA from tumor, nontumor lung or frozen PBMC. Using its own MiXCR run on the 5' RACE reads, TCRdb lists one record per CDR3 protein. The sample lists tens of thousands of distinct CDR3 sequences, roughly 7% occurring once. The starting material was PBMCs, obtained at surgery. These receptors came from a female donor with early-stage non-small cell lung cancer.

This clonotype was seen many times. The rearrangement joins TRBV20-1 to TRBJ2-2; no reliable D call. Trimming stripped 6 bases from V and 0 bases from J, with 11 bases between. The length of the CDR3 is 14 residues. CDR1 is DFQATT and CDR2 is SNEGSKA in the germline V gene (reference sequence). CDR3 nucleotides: TGCAGTGCCACCGCCCTATCGAACACCGGGGAGCTGTTTTTT. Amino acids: CSATALSNTGELFF.

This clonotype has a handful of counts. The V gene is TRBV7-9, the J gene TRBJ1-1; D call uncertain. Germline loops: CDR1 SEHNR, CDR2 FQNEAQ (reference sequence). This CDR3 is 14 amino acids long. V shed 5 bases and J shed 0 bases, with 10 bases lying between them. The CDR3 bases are TGTGCCAGCAGCCCCTCCTACATGAACACTGAAGCTTTCTTT. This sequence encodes CASSPSYMNTEAFF.

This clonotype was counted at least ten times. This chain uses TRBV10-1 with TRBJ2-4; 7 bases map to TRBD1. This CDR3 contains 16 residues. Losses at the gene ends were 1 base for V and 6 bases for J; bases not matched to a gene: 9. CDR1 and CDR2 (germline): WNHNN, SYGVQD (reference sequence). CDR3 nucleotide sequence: TGCGCCAGCAGTGAGTACCCGGGACAGAGCCGAAACATTCAGTACTTC. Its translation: CASSEYPGQSRNIQYF.

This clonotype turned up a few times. CDR3 bases: TGTGCCAGCGCGTCTAGCACAGATACGCAGTATTTT. Its translation: CASASSTDTQYF. This chain joins TRBV6-2 or TRBV6-3 and TRBJ2-3; D unresolved. The germline V gene encodes CDR1 MNHEY and CDR2 SVGEGT. The CDR3 covers 12 residues. V was cut by 8 bases and J by 0 bases, with 6 bases left in between.

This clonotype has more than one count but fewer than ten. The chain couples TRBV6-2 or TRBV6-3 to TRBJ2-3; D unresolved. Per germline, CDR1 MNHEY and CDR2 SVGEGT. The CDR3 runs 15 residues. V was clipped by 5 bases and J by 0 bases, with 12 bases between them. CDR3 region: CASSARLTSTDTQYF. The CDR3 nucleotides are TGTGCCAGCAGTGCCCGACTCACTAGCACAGATACGCAGTATTTT.

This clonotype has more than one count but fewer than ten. CDR3 amino acids: CAISERDTQYF. In DNA form, the CDR3 reads TGTGCCATCAGCGAGAGAGATACGCAGTATTTT. V gene TRBV10-3 combines with J gene TRBJ2-3; no reliable D call. Trimming removed 6 bases at V and 5 bases at J, with 6 bases between. The CDR3 length is 11 residues. Germline V gene lookup returns CDR1 ENHRY and CDR2 SYGVKD.

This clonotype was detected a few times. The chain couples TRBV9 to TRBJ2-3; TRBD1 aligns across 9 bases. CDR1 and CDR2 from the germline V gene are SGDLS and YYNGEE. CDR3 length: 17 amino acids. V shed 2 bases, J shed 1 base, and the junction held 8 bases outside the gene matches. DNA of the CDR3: TGTGCCAGCAGCGTCCTATCACAGGGGGCTGGCACAGATACGCAGTATTTT. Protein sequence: CASSVLSQGAGTDTQYF.

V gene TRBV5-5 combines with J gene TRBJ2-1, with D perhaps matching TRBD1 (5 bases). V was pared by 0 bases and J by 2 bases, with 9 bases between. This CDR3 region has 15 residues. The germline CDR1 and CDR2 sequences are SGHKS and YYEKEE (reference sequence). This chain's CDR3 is CASSLGTITYNEQFF. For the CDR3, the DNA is TGTGCCAGCAGCTTGGGGACAATTACCTACAATGAGCAGTTCTTC.